These T cell receptor beta chains were read from a single sample in a study of blood T cell repertoires in COVID-19. The protocol was immunoSEQ multiplex PCR, while the TCRdb copy is restricted to in-frame clones and leaves out a portion. This table has hundreds of thousands of clones, 70% to 90% appearing once. The sequencing sample was made of PBMCs or T cells enriched from blood (not recorded which). The source is a woman aged 25 to 39 who had recovered from COVID-19. The CDR3 runs from the conserved cysteine through the conserved F or W. D genes are given only for firm matches. Size values are once, few and many counts, or a class for expanded clones, and some rows have none.

v_gene: TRBV5-1
j_gene: TRBJ2-7
d_gene: TRBD2
abundance: .
CDR3aa: CASSLNGAGAGNEQYF
CDR3nt: TGCGCCAGCAGCTTGAATGGTGCGGGAGCGGGAAACGAGCAGTACTTC

v_gene: TRBV7-2
j_gene: TRBJ2-7
d_gene: .
abundance: once
CDR3aa: CASSVRVGYEQYF
CDR3nt: TGTGCCAGCAGCGTCAGGGTCGGCTACGAGCAGTACTTC

v_gene: TRBV28
j_gene: TRBJ2-7
d_gene: TRBD2
abundance: .
CDR3aa: CASSFRLATYEQYF
CDR3nt: TGTGCCAGCAGTTTCAGACTAGCAACCTACGAGCAGTACTTC

v_gene: TRBV3-1/TRBV3-2
j_gene: TRBJ2-7
d_gene: TRBD2
abundance: .
CDR3aa: CASSQELAGPTYEQYF
CDR3nt: TGTGCCAGCAGCCAAGAACTAGCGGGACCCACCTACGAGCAGTACTTC

v_gene: TRBV19
j_gene: TRBJ2-1
d_gene: .
abundance: .
CDR3aa: CASSIGYNEQFF
CDR3nt: TGTGCCAGTAGTATCGGCTACAATGAGCAGTTCTTC

v_gene: TRBV7-9
j_gene: TRBJ1-4
d_gene: .
abundance: .
CDR3aa: CASSPTGSNEKLFF
CDR3nt: TGTGCCAGCAGCCCGACAGGTTCTAATGAAAAACTGTTTTTT

v_gene: TRBV18
j_gene: TRBJ1-5
d_gene: .
abundance: .
CDR3aa: CASSPAGRDQPQHF
CDR3nt: TGTGCCAGCTCACCCGCCGGCAGGGATCAGCCCCAGCATTTT

v_gene: TRBV10-3
j_gene: TRBJ2-7
d_gene: .
abundance: .
CDR3aa: CAISTGFYEQYF
CDR3nt: TGTGCCATCAGCACAGGGTTCTACGAGCAGTACTTC

v_gene: TRBV27
j_gene: TRBJ1-1
d_gene: .
abundance: .
CDR3aa: CASSSLSVPEAFF
CDR3nt: TGTGCCAGCAGTTCTTTGTCGGTACCTGAAGCTTTCTTT

v_gene: TRBV27
j_gene: TRBJ2-7
d_gene: .
abundance: .
CDR3aa: CASSFSLLGGEQYF
CDR3nt: TGTGCCAGCAGTTTCTCCTTGTTGGGGGGCGAGCAGTACTTC

v_gene: TRBV6-2/TRBV6-3
j_gene: TRBJ2-1
d_gene: .
abundance: .
CDR3aa: CASSYRASPPYNEQFF
CDR3nt: TGTGCCAGCAGTTACAGGGCTAGCCCCCCTTACAATGAGCAGTTCTTC

v_gene: TRBV7-9
j_gene: TRBJ2-3
d_gene: .
abundance: once
CDR3aa: CASSLAGARTDTQYF
CDR3nt: TGTGCCAGCAGCTTAGCTGGGGCCCGCACAGATACGCAGTATTTT

v_gene: TRBV11-3
j_gene: TRBJ2-1
d_gene: TRBD2
abundance: .
CDR3aa: CASSLFGLAGDNEQFF
CDR3nt: TGTGCCAGCAGCTTATTTGGCCTAGCGGGGGACAATGAGCAGTTCTTC

v_gene: TRBV12-3/TRBV12-4
j_gene: TRBJ2-3
d_gene: .
abundance: once
CDR3aa: CASSFLASDTQYF
CDR3nt: TGTGCCAGCAGTTTCCTAGCATCTGATACGCAGTATTTT

v_gene: TRBV7-8
j_gene: TRBJ1-1
d_gene: .
abundance: .
CDR3aa: CASSLDNPEVAFF
CDR3nt: TGTGCCAGCAGCTTAGACAACCCAGAGGTCGCTTTCTTT

v_gene: TRBV15
j_gene: TRBJ2-3
d_gene: .
abundance: .
CDR3aa: CATSRDGGATDTQYF
CDR3nt: TGTGCCACCAGCAGAGATGGGGGGGCTACAGATACGCAGTATTTT

v_gene: TRBV2
j_gene: TRBJ1-2
d_gene: TRBD1
abundance: .
CDR3aa: CASSMDRGQGDGYTF
CDR3nt: TGTGCCAGCAGTATGGATAGGGGGCAGGGCGACGGCTACACCTTC

v_gene: TRBV10-1
j_gene: TRBJ2-7
d_gene: .
abundance: few
CDR3aa: CASSDTQVPYYEQYF
CDR3nt: TGCGCCAGCAGTGATACCCAGGTCCCCTACTACGAGCAGTACTTC

v_gene: TRBV30
j_gene: TRBJ1-1
d_gene: .
abundance: .
CDR3aa: CAWSAREVGGAFF
CDR3nt: TGTGCCTGGAGTGCCAGAGAGGTGGGGGGAGCTTTCTTT

v_gene: TRBV28
j_gene: TRBJ1-1
d_gene: .
abundance: once
CDR3aa: CAGPEKGGEAFF
CDR3nt: TGTGCCGGGCCCGAGAAGGGGGGGGAAGCTTTCTTT

v_gene: TRBV2
j_gene: TRBJ2-3
d_gene: TRBD2
abundance: .
CDR3aa: CASSGSVAGGQTQYF
CDR3nt: TGTGCCAGCAGTGGTAGTGTGGCGGGGGGGCAAACGCAATATTTT

v_gene: TRBV28
j_gene: TRBJ1-5
d_gene: .
abundance: .
CDR3aa: CASSWTQYSNQPQHF
CDR3nt: TGTGCCAGCAGTTGGACACAGTATAGCAATCAGCCCCAGCATTTT

v_gene: TRBV5-1
j_gene: TRBJ2-1
d_gene: TRBD1
abundance: .
CDR3aa: CASSRTRQGWFDNEQFF
CDR3nt: TGCGCCAGCAGCCGTACTCGACAGGGTTGGTTCGACAATGAGCAGTTCTTC